This TCR beta chain derives from a study of shared clonotypes between healthy human individuals. Profiling relied on immunoSEQ multiplex PCR, and the TCRdb table lists in-frame clones only, not all of them. Of over 2 million clones listed, around 90% are singletons. For this clone: Antigen: not known. The sample contains more than one DNA sequence encoding this CDR3.

Study conclusions and caveats: Non-shared clonotypes had lower generation probabilities than those shared by all four donors. Across subsets, estimated richness was generally greater for naive than for memory populations. When naive CD4 clonotypes were compared across a few donors, approximately 5% were shared.

Subsets obtained from CD4+ cells comprised CD45RA+ naive and CD45RA-negative memory cells. This receptor was obtained from a young man in good health. Some clones in this sample may be carry-over from other donors' samples. Specimen: naive CD4+ T cells from PBMCs. Described subset: CD45RA+ positively selected.

CDR3 protein: CASRDRGPEQYF. The CDR3 nucleotides are TGTGCCAGCAGGGACAGGGGGCCCGAGCAGTACTTC. The chain joins TRBV2 to TRBJ2-7, with 11 bases identical to TRBD1. J gave up 6 bases and V 6 bases, and 1 base lay outside the gene matches. CDR3 length: 12 residues. The germline V gene encodes CDR1 SNHLY and CDR2 FYNNEI. Drawing the rest from reference TRBV2 and TRBJ2-7, the complete variable domain is EPEVTQTPSHQVTQMGQEVILRCVPISNHLYFYWYRQILGQKVEFLVSFYNNEISEKSEIFDDQFSVERPDGSNFTLKIRSTKLEDSAMYFCASRDRGPEQYFGPGTRLTVT.